The 30 T cell receptor beta chains below come from one sample, sequenced in a study of regulatory T cells in long-lasting Graves disease. Assembly of TCR beta libraries relied on iRepertoire HTBI primers together with Arm-PCR of CDR3 regions. Via MiXCR, TCRdb re-called the multiplex PCR reads, giving one row per CDR3 protein. The data contain more than 300,000 distinct CDR3 sequences, 23% of them singletons. The time point: persistent/refractory GD, antithyroid drugs over 5 years with positive TRAb. After RNA was extracted from PBMCs, the TCR library was made from it. The sample was peripheral blood mononuclear cells (PBMCs), taken when the disease was refractory, from a patient treated with antithyroid drugs. All receptors come from a woman aged 40 to 50 with Graves disease.

V is TRBV20-1 and J is TRBJ2-1, with D maybe TRBD2 (6 bases). This CDR3 contains 14 residues. V was cut by 0 bases and J by 4 bases, with 10 bases left in between. In germline, CDR1 is DFQATT, CDR2 SNEGSKA (reference sequence). The CDR3 region is CSARELAAYNEQFF. The CDR3 region has the DNA TGCAGTGCTAGAGAATTAGCGGCTTACAATGAGCAGTTCTTC.

The chain carries TRBV11-2 and TRBJ2-2; D not resolved. V shed 2 bases and J shed 2 bases, with 15 bases lying between them. The CDR3 loop spans 17 amino acids. From germline, CDR1 is SGHAT and CDR2 FQNNGV. The DNA of the CDR3 is TGTGCCAGCAGCTTAAATTTCAGGACGAAAAACACCGGGGAGCTGTTTTTT. This gives the protein CASSLNFRTKNTGELFF. Drawing the rest from reference TRBV11-2 and TRBJ2-2, the complete variable domain is EAGVAQSPRYKIIEKRQSVAFWCNPISGHATLYWYQQILGQGPKLLIQFQNNGVVDDSQLPKDRFSAERLKGVDSTLKIQPAKLEDSAVYLCASSLNFRTKNTGELFFGEGSRLTVL.

This clonotype appeared many times. The CDR3, as DNA: TGTGCCAGCAGCTTATCATCAGGGTTGTTTGGCTACACCTTC. Translation: CASSLSSGLFGYTF. The V call is TRBV11-2, the J call TRBJ1-2, with a possible D match to TRBD1 (5 bases). With 2 bases removed from V and 7 bases from J, the gap between germline ends came to 14 bases. The CDR3 loop spans 14 amino acids. Germline CDR1 and CDR2: SGHAT and FQNNGV.

This clonotype was recorded many times. J is TRBJ2-7 and V is TRBV11-1, with 7 bases matching TRBD1. V dropped 1 base and J dropped 12; count of bases not matched to a gene: 6. Germline V gene lookup returns CDR1 SGHAT and CDR2 FQDESV (reference sequence). The CDR3 length is 12 residues. Written as DNA, the CDR3 is TGTGCCAGCAGCTTAGGCACAGGGGCACTGTACTTC. The encoded protein is CASSLGTGALYF.

The chain uses TRBV20-1 and TRBJ2-1, with 7 nucleotides matching TRBD2. This CDR3 contains 15 residues. The trim removed 6 bases at V and 4 bases at J, leaving 12 bases unmatched. Germline V gene sequence: CDR1 DFQATT, CDR2 SNEGSKA (reference sequence). CDR3 amino acids: CSAKRTGGQYNEQFF. The CDR3 region has the DNA TGCAGTGCGAAGAGGACGGGAGGACAATACAATGAGCAGTTCTTC.

This clonotype was observed at least ten times. V gene TRBV2 combines with J gene TRBJ2-5, with a tentative D call TRBD2 (7 bases). The CDR3 has 15 amino acids. Germline V gives CDR1 SNHLY, CDR2 FYNNEI. V lost 7 bases and J 4 bases, leaving 19 bases between the germline ends. The CDR3 DNA follows: TGTGCCAGCAACCCCAGCGGGGAAGGGGGAGAGACCCAGTACTTC. Translated, it gives CASNPSGEGGETQYF.

This clonotype was recorded at least ten times. This chain links TRBV3-1 with TRBJ1-5; D ambiguous. Germline assignment: CDR1 LGHDT and CDR2 YNNKEL (reference sequence). V was shortened by 0 bases and J by 5 bases, with 8 bases between the two germline ends. This CDR3 contains 14 residues. The CDR3 DNA reads TGTGCCAGCAGCCAAGATCCCGGAGATCAGCCCCAGCATTTT. Translating gives CASSQDPGDQPQHF.

This clonotype was seen repeatedly, ten times or more. The rearrangement uses TRBV11-2 and TRBJ1-3; D remains ambiguous. Trimming removed 2 bases from V and 6 bases from J, with 5 bases in between. CDR1 is SGHAT and CDR2 is FQNNGV in the germline V gene. The CDR3 length is 12 residues. CDR3 in amino acids: CASSLQENTIYF. CDR3 DNA sequence: TGTGCCAGCAGCTTACAAGAAAACACCATATATTTT.

This clonotype was counted at least ten times. The rearrangement links TRBV6-2 or TRBV6-3 to TRBJ2-5; D gene unclear. The CDR3 consists of 14 residues. Germline V gene data show CDR1 as MNHEY and CDR2 as SVGEGT. The ends were cut back, 5 bases at V and 4 bases at J, with 14 bases in the middle. The CDR3 reads CASSPYQVRETQYF. Here the CDR3 DNA reads TGTGCCAGCAGTCCTTACCAAGTCCGAGAGACCCAGTACTTC.

This clonotype was observed many times. This chain links TRBV28 with TRBJ2-5, with D perhaps TRBD1 (6 bases). Trimming pared 7 bases from V and 5 bases from J, leaving 23 bases between. This CDR3 region has 16 residues. In germline, CDR1 is MDHEN, CDR2 SYDVKM. Written as DNA, the CDR3 is TGTGCCAGCACCCCGCTCCAGGGGTGGGATCGGGAGACCCAGTACTTC. Translating gives CASTPLQGWDRETQYF. Full variable domain (outside the CDR3, taken from reference TRBV28 and TRBJ2-5): DVKVTQSSRYLVKRTGEKVFLECVQDMDHENMFWYRQDPGLGLRLIYFSYDVKMKEKGDIPEGYSVSREKKERFSLILESASTNQTSMYLCASTPLQGWDRETQYFGPGTRLLVL.

This clonotype was seen more than once but under ten times. The chain carries TRBV7-9 and TRBJ1-2; D is ambiguous. The CDR3 extends over 13 amino acids. Looked up from germline, CDR1 is SEHNR and CDR2 is FQNEAQ (reference sequence). V dropped 6 bases and J dropped 3 bases, with 11 bases sitting between them. The CDR3 nucleotides read TGTGCCAGCAGATCAGACACTGACTATGGCTACACCTTC. This gives the protein CASRSDTDYGYTF.

This clonotype was found many times. This chain joins TRBV6-1 and TRBJ1-2, with 7 bases fitting TRBD1. The V gene's germline CDR1 is MNHNS and CDR2 SASEGT. The J segment lost 5 bases and the V segment lost 1 base, leaving 16 bases of the junction unmatched. CDR3 size: 18 residues. CDR3 region: CASSEDSGQARSWYGYTF. CDR3 bases: TGTGCCAGCAGTGAAGACTCCGGACAGGCTCGAAGCTGGTATGGCTACACCTTC.

This clonotype was found many times. This chain joins TRBV12-3 or TRBV12-4 and TRBJ2-7; D gene ambiguous. V was shortened by 2 bases and J by 0 bases, with 14 bases between the two germline ends. This CDR3 spans 16 amino acids. CDR3 amino acids: CASSLMSFLSSYEQYF. For the CDR3, the DNA is TGTGCCAGCAGTTTAATGAGCTTTCTAAGCTCCTACGAGCAGTACTTC.

This clonotype was detected many times. The rearrangement joins TRBV7-9 to TRBJ2-7, with 7 bases aligning to TRBD2. Germline V gene data show CDR1 as SEHNR and CDR2 as FQNEAQ (reference sequence). The CDR3 runs to 12 residues. The junction had 7 bases not matched to a gene; V was cut back by 11 bases and J by 3 bases. The CDR3 DNA sequence: TGTGCCGTCGGTGGGGGGGGCTACGAGCAGTACTTC. Amino acid sequence: CAVGGGGYEQYF.

Ten or more counts support this clonotype. The genes are TRBV6-1 and TRBJ2-7, with 7 positions matching TRBD2. Germline V gene lookup returns CDR1 MNHNS and CDR2 SASEGT. V was clipped by 1 base and J by 2 bases; unmatched bases: 8. The CDR3 spans 16 residues. The DNA of the CDR3 is TGTGCCAGCAGTGAAGAATCTGGCGGGGGTCCCTACGAGCAGTACTTC. Its protein product is CASSEESGGGPYEQYF.

The chain employs TRBV7-3 and TRBJ2-1; no clear D. Per the germline V gene, CDR1 is SGHTA and CDR2 is FQGTGA. CDR3 size: 13 residues. V dropped 2 bases and J dropped 13 bases, with 15 bases sitting between them. As DNA, the CDR3 is TGTGCCAGCAGCTTATTGGGCGGTGACTTTCAGTTCTTC. It yields the protein CASSLLGGDFQFF.

V gene TRBV2 combines with J gene TRBJ2-1; 8 nucleotides agree with TRBD1. Germline V lookup: CDR1 SNHLY, CDR2 FYNNEI. Trimming took 6 bases from V and 7 from J; bases not matched to a gene: 17. The CDR3 loop spans 17 amino acids. The CDR3 sequence is CASRMTGVGSILNEQFF. The CDR3 coding sequence is TGTGCCAGCAGGATGACAGGGGTCGGATCAATTCTTAATGAGCAGTTCTTC.

The chain recombines TRBV11-1 with TRBJ2-5; D is unclear. The CDR3 totals 14 residues. CDR1 and CDR2 from the germline V gene are SGHAT and FQDESV (reference sequence). V lost 4 bases and J lost 5, with 14 bases in between. CDR3 nucleotides: TGTGCCAGCAGCTCCGGATTAAATTTTGAGACCCAGTACTTC. This codes for CASSSGLNFETQYF.

The chain employs TRBV7-9 and TRBJ2-1, with 13 bases lining up with TRBD2. J was trimmed by 7 bases and V by 5 bases; bases with no gene match: 5. The CDR3 covers 15 residues. Germline-derived CDR1 and CDR2 are SEHNR and FQNEAQ (reference sequence). CDR3 bases: TGTGCCAGCAGCCGGCTGGGACTAGCGGGAAATGAGCAGTTCTTC. Its protein is CASSRLGLAGNEQFF.

The rearrangement uses TRBV25-1 and TRBJ2-5, with 7 positions matching TRBD1. This CDR3 has 16 amino acids. Germline trimming cut 3 bases from V and 4 bases from J; bases unmatched to any gene: 11. Germline lookup yields CDR1 MGHDK and CDR2 SYGVNS. CDR3 sequence reads: CASSDIPQGPGETQYF. CDR3 nucleotide sequence: TGTGCCAGCAGTGATATACCACAGGGGCCGGGAGAGACCCAGTACTTC.

This clonotype has a count of ten or more. The chain links TRBV2 to TRBJ2-7; 7 bases agree with TRBD1. This CDR3 comprises 12 residues. Germline V gives CDR1 SNHLY, CDR2 FYNNEI. Trimming cost V 4 bases and J 4 bases; bases outside gene matches: 1. The CDR3 DNA sequence: TGTGCCAGCAGTGCACAGGGGTACGAGCAGTACTTC. Translating gives CASSAQGYEQYF.

In the case of this clonotype: A much larger clone sits a single nucleotide away, making a read error possible. The rearrangement uses TRBV6-5 and TRBJ2-5; D tentatively fits TRBD1 or TRBD2 (6 bases each). V lost 2 bases, J lost 9 bases, and 19 bases lay in between. The CDR3 covers 15 residues. CDR1 is MNHEY, CDR2 SVGAGI, per germline. CDR3 region: CASSYDRRMWEAQYF. DNA for the CDR3: TGTGCCAGCAGTTACGACAGGCGGATGTGGGAGGCCCAGTACTTC.

The table lists this clonotype with many counts. The chain recombines TRBV27 with TRBJ2-7, with TRBD2 matching over 11 bases. Germline values: CDR1 MNHEY, CDR2 SMNVEV (reference sequence). CDR3 length: 15 amino acids. The V segment lost 7 bases and the J segment 1 base; nucleotides outside the gene matches: 6. The CDR3 region has the DNA TGTGCCAGCAAATTAGCGGGAGGGCCGTCCTACGAGCAGTACTTC. It translates to CASKLAGGPSYEQYF.

In this sample, this clonotype turned up many times. CDR3: CASRGRETNTGELFF. In nucleotides, the CDR3 is TGTGCCAGCAGAGGCCGAGAAACGAACACCGGGGAGCTGTTTTTT. This chain joins TRBV2 and TRBJ2-2; no definite D call. Trimming took off 6 bases at V and 0 bases at J, with 11 bases between the two ends. Germline loops: CDR1 SNHLY, CDR2 FYNNEI. The CDR3 totals 15 residues.

The chain employs TRBV20-1 and TRBJ2-3; possibly TRBD1 for D (6 bases). The CDR3 covers 14 residues. V lost 6 bases to trimming and J lost 2 bases, with 15 bases between them. In germline, CDR1 is DFQATT, CDR2 SNEGSKA (reference sequence). The CDR3 reads CSAKGGRVTDTQYF. CDR3 bases: TGCAGTGCAAAAGGGGGAAGGGTCACAGATACGCAGTATTTT.

This clonotype showed up many times. The genes are TRBV7-8 and TRBJ2-2; D call uncertain. This CDR3 is built from 13 residues. CDR1 and CDR2 from the germline V gene are SGHVS and FQNEAQ. The ends were cut back, 2 bases at V and 6 bases at J, with 7 bases in the middle. In DNA, the CDR3 is TGTGCCAGCAGCTTAAAAAGGGCCGGGGAGCTGTTTTTT. As protein: CASSLKRAGELFF.

This clonotype was detected only a few times. The V gene is TRBV20-1, the J gene TRBJ2-3; D is possibly TRBD2 (5 bases). The CDR3 covers 14 residues. V lost 6 bases, J lost 3 bases, and 16 bases lay in between. CDR1 DFQATT and CDR2 SNEGSKA come from the germline V gene (reference sequence). The CDR3 nucleotides are TGCAGTGCGCTCGGGGATTTCGGGACAGATACGCAGTATTTT. Translated, it gives CSALGDFGTDTQYF.

This clonotype was detected ten times or more. The chain joins TRBV28 to TRBJ1-5, with 7 bases aligning to TRBD1. J gave up 7 bases and V 5 bases, and 8 bases lay outside the gene matches. Germline CDR1 MDHEN, CDR2 SYDVKM. The CDR3 covers 14 residues. CDR3 DNA: TGTGCCAGCAGTCCCCGACAGGGAGGACAGCCCCAGCATTTT. It yields the protein CASSPRQGGQPQHF.

In DNA form, the CDR3 reads TGTGCCAGTAGTAGTGCAGGGGTTGCCGGGGAGCTGTTTTTT. It encodes CASSSAGVAGELFF. This chain connects TRBV19 to TRBJ2-2; possibly TRBD1 for D (6 bases). CDR3 length: 14 amino acids. Deletions cut 4 bases from V and 6 bases from J, with 12 bases between. Germline V gives CDR1 LNHDA, CDR2 SQIVND (reference sequence).

This clonotype has ten or more counts. The chain has TRBV27 and TRBJ2-7, with 10 nucleotides matching TRBD2. There are 14 residues in the CDR3. V lost 6 bases to trimming and J lost 5 bases; unmatched junction nucleotides: 7. Germline lookup yields CDR1 MNHEY and CDR2 SMNVEV (reference sequence). As DNA, the CDR3 is TGTGCCAGCAGCCCGGGACTAGCGCTACACGAGCAGTACTTC. Translating gives CASSPGLALHEQYF.